The entry that follows covers one T cell receptor beta chain sequence. This sample was included in a study of blood T cell repertoires in COVID-19. Trimming pared 4 bases from V and 5 bases from J, leaving 13 bases between. The CDR3 totals 13 residues. The germline V gene has CDR1 SGHNT and CDR2 YYREEE (reference sequence). This table comes from immunoSEQ multiplex PCR, and its TCRdb copy is limited to in-frame clones, with some not included. The sample includes 200,000 to 250,000 clones, under 90% of them seen just once. The origin of this receptor is a woman older than 75 with COVID-19, enrolled during active disease. Material: peripheral blood. The chain joins TRBV5-4 to TRBJ2-7, with D unclear. The CDR3 DNA follows: TGTGCCAGCAGCACCCCATTGGGCCACGAGCAGTACTTC. Its translation is CASSTPLGHEQYF.